This paragraph reports one T cell receptor (beta chain). This sample is drawn from a study of technical replicates of blood from several donors. The CDR3 has 13 residues. Trimming cost V 6 bases and J 6 bases; bases outside gene matches: 5. Per germline, CDR1 MNHNS and CDR2 SASEGT. The method was immunoSEQ multiplex PCR; TCRdb's version includes in-frame clones alone and lacks a portion of them. The repertoire holds 13,000 to 15,000 clones, about 80% seen once, with approximately 12% in the top ten. Material for sequencing was PBMCs. The V call is TRBV6-1, the J call TRBJ2-1, with 7 bases matching TRBD2. This sequence originates from a human donor in good health. This chain's CDR3 is CASRSSSGNEQFF. The CDR3 DNA follows: TGTGCCAGCAGGTCATCTAGCGGCAATGAGCAGTTCTTC.